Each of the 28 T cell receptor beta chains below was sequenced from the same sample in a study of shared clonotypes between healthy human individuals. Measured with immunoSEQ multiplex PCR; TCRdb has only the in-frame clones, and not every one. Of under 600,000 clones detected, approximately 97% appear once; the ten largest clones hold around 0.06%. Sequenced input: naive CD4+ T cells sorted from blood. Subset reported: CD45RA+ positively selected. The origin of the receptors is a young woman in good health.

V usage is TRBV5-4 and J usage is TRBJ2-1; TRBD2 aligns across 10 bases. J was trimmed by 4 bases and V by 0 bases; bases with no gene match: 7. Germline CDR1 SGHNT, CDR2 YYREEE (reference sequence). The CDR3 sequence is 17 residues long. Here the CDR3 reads CASSLVKLAGEYNEQFF. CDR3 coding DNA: TGTGCCAGCAGCTTGGTGAAGCTAGCGGGAGAGTACAATGAGCAGTTCTTC.

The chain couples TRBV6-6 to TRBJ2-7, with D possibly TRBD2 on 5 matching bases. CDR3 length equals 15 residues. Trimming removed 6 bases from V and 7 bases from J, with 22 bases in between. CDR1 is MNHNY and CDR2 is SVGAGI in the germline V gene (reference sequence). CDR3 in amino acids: CASSLEPGTKAEQYF. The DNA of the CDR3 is TGTGCCAGCAGCCTCGAACCGGGAACCAAGGCGGAGCAGTACTTC.

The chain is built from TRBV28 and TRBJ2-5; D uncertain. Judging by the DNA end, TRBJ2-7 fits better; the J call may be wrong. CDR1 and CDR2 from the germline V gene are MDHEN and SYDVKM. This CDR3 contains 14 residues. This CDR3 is CASSLRAPTYEQYF. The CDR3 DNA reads TGTGCCAGCAGTTTAAGGGCACCCACCTACGAGCAGTACTTC.

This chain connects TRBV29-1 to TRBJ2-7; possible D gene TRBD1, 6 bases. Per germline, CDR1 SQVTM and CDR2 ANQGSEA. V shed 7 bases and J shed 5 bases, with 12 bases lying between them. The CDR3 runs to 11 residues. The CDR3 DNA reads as TGCAGCGCAGGACAGATAGACGAGCAGTACTTC. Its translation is CSAGQIDEQYF.

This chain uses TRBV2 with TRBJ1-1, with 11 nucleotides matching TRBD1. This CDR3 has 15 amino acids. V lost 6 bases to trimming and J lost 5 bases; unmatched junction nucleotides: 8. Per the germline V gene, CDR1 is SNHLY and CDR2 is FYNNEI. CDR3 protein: CASRGYGTGGTEAFF. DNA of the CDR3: TGTGCCAGCAGGGGCTATGGGACAGGGGGAACTGAAGCTTTCTTT.

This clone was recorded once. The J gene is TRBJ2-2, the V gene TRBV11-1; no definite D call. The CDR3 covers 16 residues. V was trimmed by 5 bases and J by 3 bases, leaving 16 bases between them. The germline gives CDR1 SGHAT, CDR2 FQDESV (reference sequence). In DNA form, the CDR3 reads TGTGCCAGCAGCCAAGTGTGGGGTTTGGACACCGGGGAGCTGTTTTTT. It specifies CASSQVWGLDTGELFF.

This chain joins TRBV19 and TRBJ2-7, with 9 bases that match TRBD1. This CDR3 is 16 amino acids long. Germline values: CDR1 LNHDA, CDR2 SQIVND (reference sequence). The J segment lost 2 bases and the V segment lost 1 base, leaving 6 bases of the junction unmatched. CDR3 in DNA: TGTGCCAGTAGTATAGCGGCGGGACAGGGCCCCTACGAGCAGTACTTC. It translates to CASSIAAGQGPYEQYF.

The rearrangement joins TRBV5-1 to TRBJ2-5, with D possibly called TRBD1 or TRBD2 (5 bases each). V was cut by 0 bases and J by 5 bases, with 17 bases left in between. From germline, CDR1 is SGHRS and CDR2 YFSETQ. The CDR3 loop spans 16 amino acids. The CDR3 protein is CASSLDPGRSVETQYF. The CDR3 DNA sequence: TGCGCCAGCAGCTTGGACCCGGGACGGTCCGTCGAGACCCAGTACTTC. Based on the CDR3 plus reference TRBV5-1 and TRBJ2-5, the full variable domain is KAGVTQTPRYLIKTRGQQVTLSCSPISGHRSVSWYQQTPGQGLQFLFEYFSETQRNKGNFPGRFSGRQFSNSRSEMNVSTLELGDSALYLCASSLDPGRSVETQYFGPGTRLLVL.

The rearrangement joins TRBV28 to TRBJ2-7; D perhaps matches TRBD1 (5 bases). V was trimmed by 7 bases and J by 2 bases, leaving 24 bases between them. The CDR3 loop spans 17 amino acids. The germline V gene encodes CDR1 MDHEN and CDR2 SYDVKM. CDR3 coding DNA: TGTGCCAGCACGGGCATAGGGGCCGCAAGGGGAACCTACGAGCAGTACTTC. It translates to CASTGIGAARGTYEQYF. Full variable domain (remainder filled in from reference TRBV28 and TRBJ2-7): DVKVTQSSRYLVKRTGEKVFLECVQDMDHENMFWYRQDPGLGLRLIYFSYDVKMKEKGDIPEGYSVSREKKERFSLILESASTNQTSMYLCASTGIGAARGTYEQYFGPGTRLTVT.

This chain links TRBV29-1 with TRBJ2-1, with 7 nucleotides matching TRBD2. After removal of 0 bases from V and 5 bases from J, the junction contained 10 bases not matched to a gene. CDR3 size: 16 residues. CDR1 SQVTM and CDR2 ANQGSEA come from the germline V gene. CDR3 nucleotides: TGCAGCGTTGAAGAGGGGAGGGGCCTAGCGGACAATGAGCAGTTCTTC. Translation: CSVEEGRGLADNEQFF.

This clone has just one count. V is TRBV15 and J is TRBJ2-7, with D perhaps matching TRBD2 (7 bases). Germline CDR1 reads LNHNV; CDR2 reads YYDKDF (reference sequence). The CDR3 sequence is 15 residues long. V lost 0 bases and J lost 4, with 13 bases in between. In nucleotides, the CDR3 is TGTGCCACCAGCAGAGATACCAGGGGAGGGTACGAGCAGTACTTC. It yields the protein CATSRDTRGGYEQYF. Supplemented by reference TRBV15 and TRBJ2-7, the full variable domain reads DAMVIQNPRYQVTQFGKPVTLSCSQTLNHNVMYWYQQKSSQAPKLLFHYYDKDFNNEADTPDNFQSRRPNTSFCFLDIRSPGLGDTAMYLCATSRDTRGGYEQYFGPGTRLTVT.

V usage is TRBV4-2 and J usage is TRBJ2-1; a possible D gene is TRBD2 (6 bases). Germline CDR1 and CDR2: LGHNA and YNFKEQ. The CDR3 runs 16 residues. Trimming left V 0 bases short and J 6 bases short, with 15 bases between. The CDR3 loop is CASSQEAGPLPNEQFF. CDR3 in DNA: TGTGCCAGCAGCCAAGAGGCGGGGCCACTACCCAATGAGCAGTTCTTC.

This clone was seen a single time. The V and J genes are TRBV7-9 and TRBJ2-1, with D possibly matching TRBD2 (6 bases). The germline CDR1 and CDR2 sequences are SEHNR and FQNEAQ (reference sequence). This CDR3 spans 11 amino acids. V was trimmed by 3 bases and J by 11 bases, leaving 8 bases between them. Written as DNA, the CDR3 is TGTGCCAGCAGCTTCGGGGGACAGCAGTTCTTC. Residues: CASSFGGQQFF.

CDR3 in amino acids: CASSLVLRDRGYEQYF. In DNA form, the CDR3 reads TGTGCCAGCAGCTTAGTGCTCCGGGACCGAGGCTACGAGCAGTACTTC. The chain combines TRBV11-2 with TRBJ2-7; D may correspond to TRBD1 or TRBD2 (5 bases each). CDR1 is SGHAT and CDR2 is FQNNGV in the germline V gene. The CDR3 has 16 residues. V dropped 1 base and J dropped 3 bases, with 16 bases sitting between them.

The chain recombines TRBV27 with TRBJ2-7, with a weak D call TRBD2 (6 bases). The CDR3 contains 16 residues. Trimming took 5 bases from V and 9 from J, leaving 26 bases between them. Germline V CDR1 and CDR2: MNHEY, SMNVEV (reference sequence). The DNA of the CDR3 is TGTGCCAGCAGTCCAACAGCGTGGGGCGGGACCCTCCGGCAGTACTTC. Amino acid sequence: CASSPTAWGGTLRQYF.

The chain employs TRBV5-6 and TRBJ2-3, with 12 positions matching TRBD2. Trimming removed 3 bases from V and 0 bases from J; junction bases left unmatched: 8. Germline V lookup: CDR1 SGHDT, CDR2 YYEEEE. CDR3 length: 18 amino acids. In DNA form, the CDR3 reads TGTGCCAGCAGCTCACCCGGGACTAGCGGGTGGAGCACAGATACGCAGTATTTT. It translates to CASSSPGTSGWSTDTQYF.

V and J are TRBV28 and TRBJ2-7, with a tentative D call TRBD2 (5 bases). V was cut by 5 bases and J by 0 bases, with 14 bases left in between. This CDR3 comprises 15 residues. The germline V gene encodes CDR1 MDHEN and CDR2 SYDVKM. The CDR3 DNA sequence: TGTGCCAGCAGTCCACCGGGATCGCTCTCCTACGAGCAGTACTTC. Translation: CASSPPGSLSYEQYF.

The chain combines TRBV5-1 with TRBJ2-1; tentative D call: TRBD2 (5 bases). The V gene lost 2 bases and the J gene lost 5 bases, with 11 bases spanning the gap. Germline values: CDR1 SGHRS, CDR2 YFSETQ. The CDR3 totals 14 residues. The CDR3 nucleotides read TGCGCCAGCAGCTTTGAGGGTTTGGACAATGAGCAGTTCTTC. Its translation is CASSFEGLDNEQFF.

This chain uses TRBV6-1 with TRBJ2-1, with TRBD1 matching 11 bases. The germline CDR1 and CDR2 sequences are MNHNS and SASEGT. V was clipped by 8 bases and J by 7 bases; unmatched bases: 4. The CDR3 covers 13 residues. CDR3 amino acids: CASSGQGVNEQFF. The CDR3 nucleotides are TGTGCCAGCTCGGGACAGGGGGTGAATGAGCAGTTCTTC.

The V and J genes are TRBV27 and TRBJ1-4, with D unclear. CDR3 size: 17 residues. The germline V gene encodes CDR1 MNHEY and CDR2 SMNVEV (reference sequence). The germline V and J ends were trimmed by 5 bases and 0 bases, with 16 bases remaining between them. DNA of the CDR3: TGTGCCAGCAGTCCACTAGGGTGGACTGCAACTAATGAAAAACTGTTTTTT. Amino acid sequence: CASSPLGWTATNEKLFF.

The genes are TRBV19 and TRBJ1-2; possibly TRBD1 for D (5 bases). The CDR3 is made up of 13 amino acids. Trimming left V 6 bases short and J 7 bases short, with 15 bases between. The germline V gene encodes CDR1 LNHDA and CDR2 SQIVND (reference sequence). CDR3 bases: TGTGCCAGTAGCCCCATAGGGGCCGGTGGCTACACCTTC. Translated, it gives CASSPIGAGGYTF.

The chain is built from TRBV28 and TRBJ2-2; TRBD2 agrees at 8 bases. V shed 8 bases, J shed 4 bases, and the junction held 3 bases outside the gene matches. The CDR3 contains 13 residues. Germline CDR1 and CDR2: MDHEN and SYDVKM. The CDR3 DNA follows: TGTGCCAGCCGGACTAGCAGCACCGGGGAGCTGTTTTTT. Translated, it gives CASRTSSTGELFF. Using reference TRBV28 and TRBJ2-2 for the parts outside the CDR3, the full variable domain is DVKVTQSSRYLVKRTGEKVFLECVQDMDHENMFWYRQDPGLGLRLIYFSYDVKMKEKGDIPEGYSVSREKKERFSLILESASTNQTSMYLCASRTSSTGELFFGEGSRLTVL.

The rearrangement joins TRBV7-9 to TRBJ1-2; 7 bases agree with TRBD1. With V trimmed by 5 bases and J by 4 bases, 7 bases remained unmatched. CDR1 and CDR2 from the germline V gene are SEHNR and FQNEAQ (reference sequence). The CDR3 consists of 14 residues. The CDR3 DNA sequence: TGTGCCAGCAGCCGCCAGGGGGGAGGCTATGGCTACACCTTC. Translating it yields CASSRQGGGYGYTF.

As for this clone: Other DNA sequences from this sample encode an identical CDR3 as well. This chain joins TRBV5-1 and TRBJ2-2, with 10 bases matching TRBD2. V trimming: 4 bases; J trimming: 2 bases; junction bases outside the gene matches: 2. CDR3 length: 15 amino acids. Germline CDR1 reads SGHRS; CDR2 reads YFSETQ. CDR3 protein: CASSRTSGNTGELFF. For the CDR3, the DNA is TGCGCCAGCAGCCGGACTAGCGGTAACACCGGGGAGCTGTTTTTT.

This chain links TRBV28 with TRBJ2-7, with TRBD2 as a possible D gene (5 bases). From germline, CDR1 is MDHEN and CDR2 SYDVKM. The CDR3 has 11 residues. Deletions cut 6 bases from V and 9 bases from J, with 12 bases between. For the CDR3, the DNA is TGTGCCAGCAGCTCTGACGCGGGGCAGTACTTC. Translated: CASSSDAGQYF.

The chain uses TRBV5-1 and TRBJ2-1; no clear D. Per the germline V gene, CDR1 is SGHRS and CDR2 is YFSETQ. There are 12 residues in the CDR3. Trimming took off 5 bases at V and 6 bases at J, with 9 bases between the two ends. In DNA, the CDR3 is TGCGCCAGCAGAACCCAGTTCAATGAGCAGTTCTTC. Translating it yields CASRTQFNEQFF.

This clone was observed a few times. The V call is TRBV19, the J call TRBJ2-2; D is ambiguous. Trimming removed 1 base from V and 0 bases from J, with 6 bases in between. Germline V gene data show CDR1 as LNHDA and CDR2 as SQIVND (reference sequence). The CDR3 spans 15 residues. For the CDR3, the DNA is TGTGCCAGTAGTATAGGTCCAGCGAACACCGGGGAGCTGTTTTTT. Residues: CASSIGPANTGELFF.

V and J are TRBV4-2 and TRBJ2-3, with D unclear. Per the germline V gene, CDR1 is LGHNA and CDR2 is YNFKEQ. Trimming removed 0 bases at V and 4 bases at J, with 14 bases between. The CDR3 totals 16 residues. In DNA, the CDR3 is TGTGCCAGCAGCCAAGATTCCAGCTATTATTCAGATACGCAGTATTTT. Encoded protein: CASSQDSSYYSDTQYF.